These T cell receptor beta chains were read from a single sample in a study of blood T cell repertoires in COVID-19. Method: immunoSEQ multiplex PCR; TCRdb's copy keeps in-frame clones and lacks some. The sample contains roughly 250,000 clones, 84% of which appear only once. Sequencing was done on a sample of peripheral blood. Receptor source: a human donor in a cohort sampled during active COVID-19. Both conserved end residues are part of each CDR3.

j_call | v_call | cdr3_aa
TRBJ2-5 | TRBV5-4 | CASSEATARGVQETQYF
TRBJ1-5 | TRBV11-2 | CASSLGSSGNQPQHF
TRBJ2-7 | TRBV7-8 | CASSLGGDSWLSYEQYF
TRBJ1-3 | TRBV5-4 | CASSPGTTYSGNTIYF
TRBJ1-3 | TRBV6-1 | CASSEMAVNGNTIYF
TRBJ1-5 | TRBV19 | CASSLGQGMNQPQHF
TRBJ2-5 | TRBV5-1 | CASSKGQGEETQYF
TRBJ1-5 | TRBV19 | CASSTLAAGNQPQHF
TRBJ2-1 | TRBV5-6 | CASSFRTSSRYNEQFF
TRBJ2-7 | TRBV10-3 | CAISGSSVTGGYEQYF
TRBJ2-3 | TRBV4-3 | CASSQVVSSGGSSTDTQYF
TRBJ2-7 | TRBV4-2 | CASSQTSEGWSYEQYF
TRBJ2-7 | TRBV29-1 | CSAIHPAGEQYF
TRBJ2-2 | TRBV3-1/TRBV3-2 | CASSRGATGELFF
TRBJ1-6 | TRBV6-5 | CATRTGVGSPLHF
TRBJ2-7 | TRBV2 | CASSERRGLTYEQYF
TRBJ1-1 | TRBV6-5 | CASSRDGMTADEAFF
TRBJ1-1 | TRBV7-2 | CASSLMGRGTEAFF
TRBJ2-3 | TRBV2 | CASQRGEGNTQYF
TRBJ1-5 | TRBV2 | CASRPPIHGQPQHF
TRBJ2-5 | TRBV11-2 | CASSLGQLLAGDQETQYF
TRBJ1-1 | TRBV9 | CASRAEGGAEAFF
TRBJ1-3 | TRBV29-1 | CSVGKQGGNTIYF
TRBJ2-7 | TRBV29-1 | CSVAAASGGYEQYF
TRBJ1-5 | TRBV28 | CASKLRQGAVQPQHF
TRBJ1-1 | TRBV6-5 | CASSYSPGEVNTEAFF
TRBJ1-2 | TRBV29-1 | CSVEEKIVVRRGYGYTF
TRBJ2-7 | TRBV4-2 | CASSQGQEAGDYEQYF
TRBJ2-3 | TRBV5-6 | CASSSYRTASPTDTQYF
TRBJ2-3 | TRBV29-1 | CSARDRGFTSTDTQYF
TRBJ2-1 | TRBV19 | CTSNRGLDYNEQFF
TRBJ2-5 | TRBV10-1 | CASSGKVTGGKETQYF
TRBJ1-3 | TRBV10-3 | CAISASVIGNTIYF
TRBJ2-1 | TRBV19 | CASSPTRVVYNEQFF
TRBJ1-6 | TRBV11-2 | CASSLDRGESYNSPLHF
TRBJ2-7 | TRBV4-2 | CASSQDPPYEQYF
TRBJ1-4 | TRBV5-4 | CASSSGATNEKLFF
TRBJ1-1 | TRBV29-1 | CSVQGWVTEAFF
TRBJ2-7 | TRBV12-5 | CASGLDQGVQYF
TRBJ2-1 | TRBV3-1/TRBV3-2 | CASSQGWTGSYNEQFF
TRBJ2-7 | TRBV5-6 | CASSLFGTGDEQYF
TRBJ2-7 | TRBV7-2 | CASSLGAGGHEQYF
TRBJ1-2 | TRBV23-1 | CASSQSGAGRRGGYTF
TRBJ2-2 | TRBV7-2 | CASSSGTAALGELFF
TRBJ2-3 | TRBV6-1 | CASSGSGGGSTDTQYF
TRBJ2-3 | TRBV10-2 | CASSPRTSGFLTDTQYF